Presented here are 29 T cell receptor beta chains from one specimen sequenced in a study of T cell responses to AZD1222 COVID-19 vaccine. TCRdb's copy holds only in-frame clones and misses some; the assay was immunoSEQ multiplex PCR. Of some 120,000 clones in the sample, 88% were seen once. This material consisted of peripheral blood, taken on day 0 of AZD1222 vaccination. The receptors originated from an adult in good health.

The CDR3 is CASSDPRDGQFF. The CDR3 DNA reads as TGTGCCAGCAGTGACCCCCGGGATGGGCAGTTCTTC. V usage is TRBV2 and J usage is TRBJ2-1; a weak D match, TRBD2 (5 bases). V shed 3 bases and J shed 12 bases, with 12 bases lying between them. There are 12 residues in the CDR3. Germline V gene data show CDR1 as SNHLY and CDR2 as FYNNEI.

The chain has TRBV4-3 and TRBJ1-6; TRBD1 aligns across 12 bases. CDR1 and CDR2 (germline): LGHNA, YSLEER. CDR3 length: 15 amino acids. The junction had 3 bases not matched to a gene; V was cut back by 5 bases and J by 7 bases. The CDR3 DNA reads TGCGCCAGCAGCTCGGGACAGGGGGCGAATTCACCCCTCCACTTT. The encoded protein is CASSSGQGANSPLHF.

The chain couples TRBV12-5 to TRBJ2-5; no reliable D call. This CDR3 is built from 12 residues. V lost 1 base to trimming and J lost 6 bases, with 6 bases between them. Germline CDR1 reads LGHNT; CDR2 reads FRNRAP. The CDR3 loop is CASGLGFQTQYF. As DNA, the CDR3 is TGTGCTAGTGGTTTGGGGTTCCAGACCCAGTACTTC.

The chain recombines TRBV6-6 with TRBJ2-7; 11 positions agree with TRBD1. Germline lookup yields CDR1 MNHNY and CDR2 SVGAGI (reference sequence). The CDR3 sequence is 16 residues long. The junction had 9 bases not matched to a gene; V was cut back by 5 bases and J by 3 bases. The CDR3, as DNA: TGTGCCAGCAGTATCCTACCGGGACAGGGGGACTACGAGCAGTACTTC. Translated, it gives CASSILPGQGDYEQYF.

This clone was picked up one time. The rearrangement uses TRBV6-6 and TRBJ2-3; 13 bases agree with TRBD2. Germline CDR1 and CDR2: MNHNY and SVGAGI (reference sequence). The CDR3 runs 19 residues. J lost 1 base, V lost 6 bases, and 13 bases had no gene match. The DNA of the CDR3 is TGTGCCAGCAGGCGAACTAGCGGGAGGGCCGGGATAGGCACAGATACGCAGTATTTT. Translation gives CASRRTSGRAGIGTDTQYF.

CDR3 protein: CASSVQVVEKLFF. CDR3 nucleotide sequence: TGTGCCAGCAGTGTACAGGTTGTGGAAAAACTGTTTTTT. This chain links TRBV12-3 or TRBV12-4 with TRBJ1-4; D might be TRBD1 (5 bases). This CDR3 comprises 13 residues. Trimming cost V 5 bases and J 8 bases, with 12 bases left between them.

This clone occurred a few times. The chain has TRBV6-1 and TRBJ1-6, with 9 bases aligning to TRBD1. V lost 2 bases to trimming and J lost 9 bases; unmatched junction nucleotides: 8. Germline V CDR1 and CDR2: MNHNS, SASEGT. This CDR3 is 16 amino acids long. The CDR3 bases are TGTGCCAGCAGTGAATGGGACAGGGTTACGGTTTCACCCCTCCACTTT. Translated: CASSEWDRVTVSPLHF.

The gene calls are TRBV28 and TRBJ2-7; TRBD2 is a possible D gene (7 bases). This CDR3 contains 12 residues. Germline V CDR1 and CDR2: MDHEN, SYDVKM. V was trimmed by 3 bases and J by 7 bases, leaving 10 bases between them. The CDR3 is CASSFRGAEQYF. CDR3 bases: TGTGCCAGCAGTTTCCGGGGGGCGGAGCAGTACTTC.

The gene calls are TRBV5-1 and TRBJ1-6; D ambiguous. The V gene lost 2 bases and the J gene lost 9 bases, with 12 bases spanning the gap. There are 14 residues in the CDR3. Per germline, CDR1 SGHRS and CDR2 YFSETQ. CDR3 region: CASSFGEVGSPLHF. The DNA for the CDR3 is TGCGCCAGCAGCTTTGGGGAGGTGGGTTCACCCCTCCACTTT.

The chain employs TRBV9 and TRBJ2-7; the D gene is possibly TRBD2 (6 bases). V was pared by 0 bases and J by 3 bases, with 13 bases between. Germline values: CDR1 SGDLS, CDR2 YYNGEE. This CDR3 has 15 amino acids. The CDR3 loop is CASSVGGWGVYEQYF. Written as DNA, the CDR3 is TGTGCCAGCAGCGTAGGGGGCTGGGGGGTCTACGAGCAGTACTTC.

This chain links TRBV29-1 with TRBJ2-5; 15 bases are shared with TRBD2. The CDR3 totals 16 residues. Losses at the gene ends were 4 bases for V and 2 bases for J; bases not matched to a gene: 5. The germline V gene has CDR1 SQVTM and CDR2 ANQGSEA. CDR3: CSVAGLAGGNQETQYF. The DNA of the CDR3 is TGCAGCGTTGCGGGACTAGCGGGGGGAAATCAAGAGACCCAGTACTTC. Together with reference TRBV29-1 and TRBJ2-5, the CDR3 gives the full variable domain: SAVISQKPSRDICQRGTSLTIQCQVDSQVTMMFWYRQQPGQSLTLIATANQGSEATYESGFVIDKFPISRPNLTFSTLTVSNMSPEDSSIYLCSVAGLAGGNQETQYFGPGTRLLVL.

This rearrangement joins TRBV11-2 to TRBJ2-1, with D maybe TRBD1 (5 bases). The germline V and J ends were trimmed by 5 bases and 0 bases, with 14 bases remaining between them. Germline V lookup: CDR1 SGHAT, CDR2 FQNNGV. The CDR3 has 16 amino acids. The CDR3 loop reads CASSHQGRTSYNEQFF. CDR3 DNA sequence: TGTGCCAGCAGCCACCAGGGAAGAACCTCCTACAATGAGCAGTTCTTC.

The chain carries TRBV6-2 or TRBV6-3 and TRBJ1-5; D gene unclear. Trimming pared 4 bases from V and 1 base from J, leaving 14 bases between. Looked up from germline, CDR1 is MNHEY and CDR2 is SVGEGT. The CDR3 has 16 amino acids. Here the CDR3 DNA reads TGTGCCAGCAGTTCAGCCCTAGGTGCGAGCAATCAGCCCCAGCATTTT. Protein sequence: CASSSALGASNQPQHF.

The rearrangement uses TRBV12-3 or TRBV12-4 and TRBJ2-2, with D possibly being TRBD1 (6 bases). This CDR3 contains 13 residues. Trimming stripped 6 bases from V and 9 bases from J, with 14 bases between. The CDR3 here is CASSANRVRELFF. In DNA form, the CDR3 reads TGTGCCAGCAGCGCGAACAGGGTCCGGGAGCTGTTTTTT.

The rearrangement uses TRBV6-1 and TRBJ2-2; D is ambiguous. V lost 0 bases and J 1 base, leaving 12 bases between the germline ends. This CDR3 contains 17 residues. In germline, CDR1 is MNHNS, CDR2 SASEGT. For the CDR3, the DNA is TGTGCCAGCAGTGAAGCTGGTGGAAGTTGGAACACCGGGGAGCTGTTTTTT. Translation gives CASSEAGGSWNTGELFF.

The rearrangement uses TRBV6-5 and TRBJ1-1; D is unresolved. Looked up from germline, CDR1 is MNHEY and CDR2 is SVGAGI. The CDR3 spans 10 residues. Trimming removed 7 bases at V and 7 bases at J, with 7 bases between. CDR3 sequence (DNA): TGTGCCAGCATGGAGGTTGAAGCTTTCTTT. Protein product: CASMEVEAFF.

This sequence joins TRBV6-1 and TRBJ1-4; D is uncertain. This CDR3 is built from 13 residues. Germline-derived CDR1 and CDR2 are MNHNS and SASEGT. Trimming took off 3 bases at V and 5 bases at J, with 7 bases between the two ends. The DNA of the CDR3 is TGTGCCAGCAGTGACAGTAGCAATGAAAAACTGTTTTTT. This gives the protein CASSDSSNEKLFF.

This chain connects TRBV7-2 to TRBJ1-6, with D tentatively TRBD1 (5 bases). Germline-derived CDR1 and CDR2 are SGHTA and FQGNSA. The CDR3 covers 15 residues. V lost 4 bases and J 5 bases, leaving 12 bases between the germline ends. This chain's CDR3 is CASSSALGHNSPLHF. DNA of the CDR3: TGTGCCAGCAGCTCTGCCTTGGGGCATAATTCACCCCTCCACTTT.

The genes are TRBV30 and TRBJ1-2; 8 positions agree with TRBD1. J lost 5 bases, V lost 2 bases, and 7 bases had no gene match. This CDR3 spans 14 amino acids. The germline gives CDR1 GTSNPN, CDR2 SVGIG (reference sequence). The CDR3 coding sequence is TGTGCCTGGAGTCCCCAGGGGGCCCAATATGGCTACACCTTC. This encodes CAWSPQGAQYGYTF.

The rearrangement joins TRBV12-5 to TRBJ1-1; D might be TRBD1 (5 bases). V lost 5 bases and J lost 2, with 15 bases in between. CDR1 is LGHNT, CDR2 FRNRAP, per germline. There are 15 residues in the CDR3. CDR3 nucleotides: TGTGCTAGTGGTCCCCTGGGAGGGGTAAACACTGAAGCTTTCTTT. Translated: CASGPLGGVNTEAFF. Full variable domain (remainder filled in from reference TRBV12-5 and TRBJ1-1): DARVTQTPRHKVTEMGQEVTMRCQPILGHNTVFWYRQTMMQGLELLAYFRNRAPLDDSGMPKDRFSAEMPDATLATLKIQPSEPRDSAVYFCASGPLGGVNTEAFFGQGTRLTVV.

The chain uses TRBV7-9 and TRBJ1-6, with D unresolved. CDR1 SEHNR and CDR2 FQNEAQ come from the germline V gene (reference sequence). The CDR3 extends over 13 amino acids. V was shortened by 1 base and J by 6 bases, with 4 bases between the two germline ends. CDR3 amino acids: CASSLEGNSPLHF. The CDR3 region has the DNA TGTGCCAGCAGCTTAGAGGGTAATTCACCCCTCCACTTT.

The chain is built from TRBV4-1 and TRBJ2-4, with 8 positions matching TRBD1. V shed 2 bases and J 10 bases; nucleotides not matched to a gene: 10. The CDR3 extends over 15 amino acids. Germline CDR1 reads MGHRA; CDR2 reads YSYEKL. The CDR3 DNA reads as TGCGCCAGCAGCCAACTGGGACAGGCGGGAACAATTCAGTACTTC. This sequence encodes CASSQLGQAGTIQYF.

This chain joins TRBV5-4 and TRBJ1-4, with D tentatively TRBD1 (6 bases). Trimming shortened V by 0 bases and J by 1 base, and 10 bases separated the two germline ends. The CDR3 covers 16 residues. Germline loops: CDR1 SGHNT, CDR2 YYREEE (reference sequence). The CDR3 nucleotides read TGTGCCAGCAGCTTGGGGCAGGGGATAACTAATGAAAAACTGTTTTTT. Its translation is CASSLGQGITNEKLFF.

This chain uses TRBV14 with TRBJ2-2; 7 bases fit TRBD1. With V trimmed by 6 bases and J by 5 bases, 12 bases remained unmatched. The V gene's germline CDR1 is SGHDN and CDR2 FVKESK. The CDR3 is made up of 16 amino acids. The CDR3 spells CASSTRTGGRTGELFF. In nucleotides, the CDR3 is TGTGCCAGCAGTACTCGGACAGGCGGGCGAACCGGGGAGCTGTTTTTT.

This chain joins TRBV7-2 and TRBJ2-7, with 13 bases identical to TRBD2. The V gene's germline CDR1 is SGHTA and CDR2 FQGNSA. V was pared by 5 bases and J by 7 bases, with 5 bases of the junction left unmatched. This CDR3 has 14 amino acids. Here the CDR3 reads CASSTGLAGAEQYF. CDR3 nucleotides: TGTGCCAGCAGCACCGGACTAGCGGGGGCGGAGCAGTACTTC. The variable domain in full, with the rest retrieved from reference TRBV7-2 and TRBJ2-7, is GAGVSQSPSNKVTEKGKDVELRCDPISGHTALYWYRQSLGQGLEFLIYFQGNSAPDKSGLPSDRFSAERTGGSVSTLTIQRTQQEDSAVYLCASSTGLAGAEQYFGPGTRLTVT.

The genes are TRBV3-1 (or the pseudogene TRBV3-2) and TRBJ2-3; 7 bases map to TRBD2. CDR1 LGHDT and CDR2 YNNKEL come from the germline V gene (reference sequence). This CDR3 has 12 residues. The J segment lost 8 bases and the V segment lost 6 bases, leaving 5 bases of the junction unmatched. The CDR3 region is CASRARTSTQYF. Here the CDR3 DNA reads TGTGCCAGCAGGGCGAGGACTAGTACGCAGTATTTT.

The V gene is TRBV29-1, the J gene TRBJ1-2, with D unresolved. V dropped 1 base and J dropped 7 bases, with 10 bases sitting between them. The CDR3 runs to 12 residues. In germline, CDR1 is SQVTM, CDR2 ANQGSEA. CDR3 amino acids: CSVEGDVAGYTF. The CDR3 DNA reads as TGCAGCGTTGAAGGAGACGTCGCTGGCTACACCTTC.

The chain carries TRBV6-5 and TRBJ1-5; D unclear. The CDR3 extends over 15 amino acids. The germline V and J ends were trimmed by 6 bases and 0 bases, with 12 bases remaining between them. CDR1 and CDR2 (germline): MNHEY, SVGAGI. CDR3 DNA: TGTGCCAGCAGGACCGGTGTCGATAGCAATCAGCCCCAGCATTTT. Translation: CASRTGVDSNQPQHF.

This sequence joins TRBV5-1 and TRBJ1-3; D not certain. The CDR3 consists of 15 residues. Trimming shortened V by 4 bases and J by 0 bases, and 11 bases separated the two germline ends. Germline V CDR1 and CDR2: SGHRS, YFSETQ. The CDR3 nucleotides are TGCGCCAGCAGCGATGGACGGAACTCTGGAAACACCATATATTTT. Translating gives CASSDGRNSGNTIYF.